This is a list of T cell receptor beta chains from one sample in a study of shared clonotypes between healthy human individuals. Sequenced by immunoSEQ multiplex PCR; TCRdb stores in-frame clones only, minus some. The sample consists of roughly 2.1 million clones, roughly 91% of them appearing once. Sequencing was done on a sample of naive CD8+ T cells from PBMCs. The receptors derive from a man between 18 and 35 years old in good health. Some clones in this sample may be carry-over from other donors' samples. The conserved cysteine and the conserved F or W are not part of the CDR3 here. The order of the fields is V gene, J gene, CDR3 protein.

V gene: TRBV27; J gene: TRBJ2-7; CDR3 protein: ASSSDRAYYEQY
V gene: TRBV11-2; J gene: TRBJ2-3; CDR3 protein: ASSSREVSTDTQY
V gene: TRBV6-5; J gene: TRBJ2-5; CDR3 protein: ASSYSNWEGETQY
V gene: TRBV27; J gene: TRBJ2-5; CDR3 protein: ASSLIGLAGVPGETQY
V gene: TRBV19; J gene: TRBJ1-5; CDR3 protein: ASSRDTNQPQH
V gene: TRBV4-3; J gene: TRBJ1-4; CDR3 protein: ASSQEGQGVATNEKLF
V gene: TRBV7-8; J gene: TRBJ2-3; CDR3 protein: ASSLVQQGEKMGTQY
V gene: TRBV27; J gene: TRBJ1-4; CDR3 protein: ASSPAGFATNEKLF
V gene: TRBV7-9; J gene: TRBJ1-2; CDR3 protein: ASSLVTGELRYT
V gene: TRBV27; J gene: TRBJ2-7; CDR3 protein: ASSSTRQGRSYEQY
V gene: TRBV7-6; J gene: TRBJ2-5; CDR3 protein: ASSYLALVKETQY
V gene: TRBV2; J gene: TRBJ2-7; CDR3 protein: ASSGGISNEQY
V gene: TRBV15; J gene: TRBJ2-5; CDR3 protein: ATRDTGETQY